This TCR beta chain is from a study of shared clonotypes between healthy human individuals. Study-wide results and caveats: Naive CD4 clonotypes were shared across a few donors at around 5%. Estimated richness values were generally larger in naive subsets than in memory subsets. Generation of non-shared clonotypes was less probable than generation of clonotypes shared by all four donors.

Sequenced by immunoSEQ multiplex PCR; TCRdb stores in-frame clones only, minus some. This table holds 600,000 to 750,000 clones, roughly 72% found once. In this sample, this clone turned up once. Its antigen is undetermined. From germline, CDR1 is MDHEN and CDR2 SYDVKM. The CDR3 covers 16 residues. V shed 7 bases, J shed 2 bases, and the junction held 10 bases outside the gene matches. Donors comprised only Caucasian adults living in Nashville, Tennessee. The chain is built from TRBV28 and TRBJ2-1; the match to TRBD2 covers 8 bases. The sequencing input was memory CD4+ T cells sorted from blood. Subset given: CD45RA-negative fraction. The TCR sequence derives from a woman aged 25 to 39 in good health. The CDR3, as DNA: TGTGCCAGCATCCCCTACTTAGCGGGAACCTACAATGAGCAGTTCTTC. Residues: CASIPYLAGTYNEQFF.